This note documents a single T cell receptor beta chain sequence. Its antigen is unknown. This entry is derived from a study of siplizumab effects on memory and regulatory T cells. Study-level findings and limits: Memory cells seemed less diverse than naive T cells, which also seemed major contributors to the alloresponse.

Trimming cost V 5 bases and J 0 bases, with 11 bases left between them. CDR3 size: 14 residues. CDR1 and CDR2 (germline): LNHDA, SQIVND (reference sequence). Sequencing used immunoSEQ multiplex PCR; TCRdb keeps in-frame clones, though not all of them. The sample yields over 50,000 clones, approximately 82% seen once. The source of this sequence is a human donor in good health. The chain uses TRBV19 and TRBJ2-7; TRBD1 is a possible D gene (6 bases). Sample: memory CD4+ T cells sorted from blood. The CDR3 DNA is TGTGCCAGTAGTCCTCGACAGGCCTCCTACGAGCAGTACTTC. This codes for CASSPRQASYEQYF.